The clone carrying this TCR beta chain has a single count. What it binds is not known. Trimming removed 1 base from V and 6 bases from J; junction bases left unmatched: 11. This CDR3 has 17 amino acids. Germline V CDR1 and CDR2: MNHNS, SASEGT. The data stem from a study of cytomegalovirus exposure and HLA in healthy donors. Overall study findings and caveats: About 90% or about 30% of the time was how often most TCR beta V segments were productive, according to an earlier analysis. The CMV antigen specificity of a few CMV-associated chains was confirmed through in vitro analysis.

Vbeta (60) and Jbeta (13) primers were used in the PCR. The data were produced by immunoSEQ multiplex PCR, yet TCRdb's version contains in-frame clones alone and is incomplete. The table shows some 210,000 clones, with about 77% occurring only once. This TCR came from a young woman in good health and CMV-seropositive. Sequenced sample: PBMCs. The chain links TRBV6-1 to TRBJ1-2, with 10 bases identical to TRBD1. CDR3 sequence (DNA): TGTGCCAGCAGTGAAGTCGGATATGTGACAGGGGGCAATGGCTACACCTTC. It codes for CASSEVGYVTGGNGYTF.